This TCR beta chain is from a study of blood T cell repertoires in COVID-19. Study-level background: COVID-19 samples from acute and convalescent phases originated in the United States, Italy and Spain. The cDNA or gDNA used as material had been derived from T cells, B-cell-depleted T cells, or PBMCs.

The repertoire was sequenced with immunoSEQ multiplex PCR; TCRdb's copy has only in-frame clones and lacks some. The table has more than 80,000 clones, 70% to 90% seen once. This clone was seen more than once but under ten times. This CDR3 contains 13 residues. The V gene lost 5 bases and the J gene lost 6 bases, with 13 bases spanning the gap. The germline V gene has CDR1 MNHEY and CDR2 SVGAGI. The sequencing input was peripheral blood. This sequence was found in an elderly man with acute or convalescent COVID-19. The chain couples TRBV6-5 to TRBJ1-1, with D possibly matching TRBD1 (5 bases). The CDR3 bases are TGTGCCAGCAGTAGGGCAGGGAGGGCTGAAGCTTTCTTT. As protein: CASSRAGRAEAFF.